This TCR beta chain was captured by sequencing in a study of OX40 agonist ivuxolimab in advanced cancers. Study-wide context: Every 2 weeks, ivuxolimab was infused into the patients intravenously at between 0.01 and 10 mg/kg. Checkpoint inhibitors had been given previously to under 50% of patients. Study observations and caveats: Dose levels from 0.1 to 3.0 mg/kg saw CD4+ and CD8+ blood T cells expand clonally by week 6. Expanded peripheral T cells had an undetermined antigen specificity.

As regards this clone: The antigen is unknown.

Profiled with immunoSEQ multiplex PCR; TCRdb holds only in-frame clones, not every one. The sample carries some 70,000 clones, 80% to 85% recorded once. The CDR3 consists of 14 residues. V trimming: 5 bases; J trimming: 0 bases; junction bases outside the gene matches: 3. Germline V gene lookup returns CDR1 MDHEN and CDR2 SYDVKM. The sample in question was CD4+ or CD8+ T cells sorted from blood, obtained in a trial of the OX40 agonist ivuxolimab. This sequence originates from an adult with an advanced solid tumor such as melanoma, head and neck, liver or kidney cancer. The chain recombines TRBV28 with TRBJ1-1; 7 nucleotides line up with TRBD1. This CDR3 is CASSPGQLNTEAFF. The CDR3 nucleotides are TGTGCCAGCAGTCCGGGACAGTTGAACACTGAAGCTTTCTTT.